This T cell receptor beta chain stems from a study of blood T cell repertoires in COVID-19. Sequenced by immunoSEQ multiplex PCR; TCRdb stores in-frame clones only, minus some. The table includes around 200,000 clones, about 85% detected once. The CDR3 has 17 amino acids. Germline V gene lookup returns CDR1 SGHVS and CDR2 FQNEAQ. V was pared by 2 bases and J by 4 bases, with 9 bases of the junction left unmatched. This chain joins TRBV7-8 and TRBJ2-3; TRBD1 aligns across 10 bases. Sequenced material: peripheral blood. The origin of this receptor is a person between 65 and 79 years old with COVID-19, enrolled during active disease. Here the CDR3 reads CASSLTQTGGNADTQYF. Here the CDR3 DNA reads TGTGCCAGCAGCTTAACCCAGACAGGGGGCAACGCAGATACGCAGTATTTT.